Listed here is a single T cell receptor beta chain. Antigen specificity is unknown. This sample stems from a study of a mutant IDH1 vaccine in newly diagnosed glioma. Study-wide background: The treated group averaged approximately 42 years old and was roughly 60% male, about 40% female. Patients got radiotherapy, temozolomide, or both beforehand, and most got both.

Study findings and constraints: Immune responses induced by the vaccine were seen in around 92% of patients, spanning multiple MHC alleles.

Profiling relied on immunoSEQ multiplex PCR, and the TCRdb table lists in-frame clones only, not all of them. The sample records some 87,000 clones, just under 80% being singletons. Trimming shortened V by 0 bases and J by 2 bases, and 8 bases separated the two germline ends. Germline V CDR1 and CDR2: MGHRA, YSYEKL. This CDR3 spans 15 amino acids. Regarding time point: baseline, week 1 (first vaccination visit). As for treatment: pre-vaccination baseline after standard-of-care therapy. In every donor, the tumor was a new WHO grade 3 or 4 IDH1-mutant, ATRX-lost astrocytoma. The gene calls are TRBV4-1 and TRBJ1-3; D call uncertain. The sequences come from PBMCs, collected from a glioma patient treated with radiotherapy, temozolomide or both. The TCR originated in a man aged 40-49 years with glioma. For the CDR3, the DNA is TGCGCCAGCAGCCAAGAGGGGTTGCCTGGAAACACCATATATTTT. Translating it yields CASSQEGLPGNTIYF.